This T cell receptor beta chain was captured by sequencing in a study of shared clonotypes between healthy human individuals. Measured with immunoSEQ multiplex PCR; TCRdb has only the in-frame clones, and not every one. The repertoire consists of about 2 million clones, with 95% occurring once and the leading ten covering around 0.13%. V was shortened by 2 bases and J by 0 bases, with 7 bases between the two germline ends. The CDR3 has 15 amino acids. Per the germline V gene, CDR1 is MGHRA and CDR2 is YSYEKL. The sequencing input was naive CD4+ T cells sorted from blood. Subset: CD45RA+ positively selected. This sequence joins TRBV4-1 and TRBJ1-4, with D unclear. The TCR sequence derives from a man between 18 and 35 years old in good health. The DNA of the CDR3 is TGCGCCAGCAGCCAACCAGGTGCAACTAATGAAAAACTGTTTTTT. This codes for CASSQPGATNEKLFF.